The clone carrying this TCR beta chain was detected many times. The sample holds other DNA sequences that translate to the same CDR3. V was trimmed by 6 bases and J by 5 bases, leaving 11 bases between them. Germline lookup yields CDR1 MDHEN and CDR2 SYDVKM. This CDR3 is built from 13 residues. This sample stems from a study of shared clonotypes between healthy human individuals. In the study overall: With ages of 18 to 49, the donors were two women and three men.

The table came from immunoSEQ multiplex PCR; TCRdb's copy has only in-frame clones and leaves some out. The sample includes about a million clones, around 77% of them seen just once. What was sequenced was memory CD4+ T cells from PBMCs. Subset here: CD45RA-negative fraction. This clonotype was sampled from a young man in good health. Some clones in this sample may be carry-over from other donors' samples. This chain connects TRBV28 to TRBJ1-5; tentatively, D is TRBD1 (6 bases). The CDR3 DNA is TGTGCCAGCAGGGAGGGGGGAGATCAGCCCCAGCATTTT. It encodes CASREGGDQPQHF.